The 17 T cell receptor beta chains below were found in one sample sequenced in a study of cytomegalovirus exposure and HLA in healthy donors. The PCR used 60 Vbeta and 13 Jbeta primers. Data came from immunoSEQ multiplex PCR; TCRdb stores just in-frame clones and leaves some out. Of over 100,000 clones listed, 50% to 70% are singletons. The sample was PBMCs. These receptors all come from a human donor in good health.

V gene TRBV4-1 combines with J gene TRBJ1-1; D gene uncertain. From germline, CDR1 is MGHRA and CDR2 YSYEKL. V lost 1 base and J lost 4, with 19 bases in between. The CDR3 sequence is 17 residues long. The CDR3 nucleotides read TGCGCCAGCAGCCAAGCACGGTTGACTGGGGAGGGCACTGAAGCTTTCTTT. Protein product: CASSQARLTGEGTEAFF.

This clone was recorded a few times. The V and J genes are TRBV5-4 and TRBJ2-4, with D possibly being TRBD2 (6 bases). Germline V gives CDR1 SGHNT, CDR2 YYREEE (reference sequence). The CDR3 is 16 amino acids. V was shortened by 0 bases and J by 9 bases, with 19 bases between the two germline ends. This chain's CDR3 is CASSLGGAVGGGIQYF. Written as DNA, the CDR3 is TGTGCCAGCAGCTTGGGGGGCGCAGTCGGGGGTGGCATTCAGTACTTC.

The V call is TRBV7-9, the J call TRBJ1-1, with a possible D match to TRBD1 (5 bases). Trimming took 1 base from V and 4 from J, leaving 13 bases between them. Per the germline V gene, CDR1 is SEHNR and CDR2 is FQNEAQ (reference sequence). The CDR3 sequence is 15 residues long. The CDR3 region is CASSLDRGKGTEAFF. Here the CDR3 DNA reads TGTGCCAGCAGCTTAGATAGGGGAAAGGGCACTGAAGCTTTCTTT.

The genes are TRBV19 and TRBJ1-5; 11 nucleotides agree with TRBD1. The CDR3 extends over 16 amino acids. The junction had 5 bases not matched to a gene; V was cut back by 5 bases and J by 2 bases. The germline V gene has CDR1 LNHDA and CDR2 SQIVND (reference sequence). The CDR3 is CASSADRGLGNQPQHF. The DNA of the CDR3 is TGTGCCAGTAGTGCGGACAGGGGGCTCGGCAATCAGCCCCAGCATTTT.

Remarks on this clone: The sample contains more than one DNA sequence encoding this CDR3. The V and J genes are TRBV6-1 and TRBJ2-5; 8 nucleotides align to TRBD1. The CDR3 length is 15 residues. V shed 0 bases, J shed 1 base, and the junction held 1 base outside the gene matches. Germline V gives CDR1 MNHNS, CDR2 SASEGT. The chain's CDR3 is CASSEATGGQETQYF. In nucleotides, the CDR3 is TGTGCCAGCAGTGAAGCTACAGGGGGCCAAGAGACCCAGTACTTC.

This clone was counted once. Here the CDR3 reads CASSLGSEFTEAFF. DNA for the CDR3: TGTGCCAGCAGCCTGGGCAGTGAATTCACTGAAGCTTTCTTT. The J gene is TRBJ1-1, the V gene TRBV28; D is undetermined. Germline loops: CDR1 MDHEN, CDR2 SYDVKM. The CDR3 consists of 14 residues. V lost 6 bases, J lost 4 bases, and 15 bases lay in between.

The J gene is TRBJ2-3, the V gene TRBV7-6, with no clear D. The ends were cut back, 2 bases at V and 0 bases at J, with 6 bases in the middle. The CDR3 has 14 residues. The germline CDR1 and CDR2 sequences are SGHVS and FNYEAQ. The DNA of the CDR3 is TGTGCCAGCAGCTTAAGCTTAAGCACAGATACGCAGTATTTT. Encoded protein: CASSLSLSTDTQYF. The full variable domain, in which reference TRBV7-6 and TRBJ2-3 provide the parts outside the CDR3, is GAGVSQSPRYKVTKRGQDVALRCDPISGHVSLYWYRQALGQGPEFLTYFNYEAQQDKSGLPNDRFSAERPEGSISTLTIQRTEQRDSAMYRCASSLSLSTDTQYFGPGTRLTVL.

The CDR3 is CASSPWTAPSTDTQYF. For the CDR3, the DNA is TGTGCCAGTAGTCCCTGGACAGCACCTAGCACAGATACGCAGTATTTT. This rearrangement joins TRBV19 to TRBJ2-3; tentative D call: TRBD1 (6 bases). The CDR3 contains 16 residues. Per germline, CDR1 LNHDA and CDR2 SQIVND (reference sequence). Trimming stripped 5 bases from V and 0 bases from J, with 15 bases between. The whole variable domain, remainder taken from reference TRBV19 and TRBJ2-3, is DGGITQSPKYLFRKEGQNVTLSCEQNLNHDAMYWYRQDPGQGLRLIYYSQIVNDFQKGDIAEGYSVSREKKESFPLTVTSAQKNPTAFYLCASSPWTAPSTDTQYFGPGTRLTVL.

This clone was observed a few times. This chain connects TRBV4-1 to TRBJ2-1, with 9 bases matching TRBD2. Germline lookup yields CDR1 MGHRA and CDR2 YSYEKL. Unmatched junction bases numbered 10, after V lost 3 bases and J lost 4 bases. The CDR3 length is 17 residues. CDR3 nucleotide sequence: TGCGCCAGCAGCCATCCCAGACTAGCGGCTAGATACAATGAGCAGTTCTTC. Protein sequence: CASSHPRLAARYNEQFF.

This clone was seen more than once but under ten times. The J gene is TRBJ1-2, the V gene TRBV18; D uncertain. V gave up 2 bases and J gave up 4 bases, with 11 bases separating them. The germline CDR1 and CDR2 sequences are KGHSH and LQKENI. The CDR3 contains 14 residues. CDR3 coding DNA: TGTGCCAGCTCACCAATTGCGACAATCTATGGCTACACCTTC. This codes for CASSPIATIYGYTF.

As for this clone: Other DNA sequences of this sample code for an identical CDR3. The J gene is TRBJ1-3, the V gene TRBV30; D not certain. The CDR3 sequence is 14 residues long. Germline V gives CDR1 GTSNPN, CDR2 SVGIG (reference sequence). V gave up 0 bases and J gave up 7 bases, with 13 bases separating them. The CDR3: CAWSVSAVGNTIYF. CDR3 sequence (DNA): TGTGCCTGGAGTGTATCGGCGGTGGGTAACACCATATATTTT.

The chain carries TRBV19 and TRBJ2-7; 10 positions agree with TRBD2. The CDR3 is 13 amino acids. Germline values: CDR1 LNHDA, CDR2 SQIVND (reference sequence). The V gene end was trimmed by 7 bases and the J gene end by 3 bases; junction bases not matched to a gene: 3. The CDR3 loop is CASKSSGSYEQYF. The CDR3 region has the DNA TGTGCCAGTAAATCTAGCGGGAGCTACGAGCAGTACTTC.

The V and J genes are TRBV28 and TRBJ2-7, with D perhaps matching TRBD1 (6 bases). CDR1 is MDHEN and CDR2 is SYDVKM in the germline V gene. This CDR3 comprises 13 residues. V lost 6 bases and J lost 1, with 10 bases in between. The chain's CDR3 is CASRTQGSYEQYF. In DNA, the CDR3 is TGTGCCAGCAGGACACAGGGATCCTACGAGCAGTACTTC.

The chain couples TRBV29-1 to TRBJ2-5; D remains unclear. The closer fit of TRBJ2-7 to the DNA end suggests the J call may be wrong. There are 11 residues in the CDR3. Germline V gives CDR1 SQVTM, CDR2 ANQGSEA. The CDR3 spells CSVENSYEQYF. The CDR3 coding sequence is TGCAGCGTTGAGAACAGCTACGAGCAGTACTTC.

The CDR3 protein is CASSLRGISLHF. In DNA, the CDR3 is TGTGCCAGCAGTTTACGAGGTATCTCCCTCCACTTT. The chain has TRBV27 and TRBJ1-6; D gene ambiguous. Trimming left V 2 bases short and J 14 bases short, with 10 bases between. There are 12 residues in the CDR3. Germline lookup yields CDR1 MNHEY and CDR2 SMNVEV (reference sequence).

The gene calls are TRBV27 and TRBJ2-1, with 8 bases matching TRBD2. Germline CDR1 reads MNHEY; CDR2 reads SMNVEV (reference sequence). Trimming took 5 bases from V and 3 from J; bases not matched to a gene: 9. This CDR3 has 16 amino acids. CDR3 loop: CASSPTSGDNYNEQFF. CDR3 nucleotide sequence: TGTGCCAGCAGTCCCACTAGCGGAGATAACTACAATGAGCAGTTCTTC.

This clone came up a few times. The rearrangement links TRBV7-3 to TRBJ2-3; TRBD2 aligns across 9 bases. Looked up from germline, CDR1 is SGHTA and CDR2 is FQGTGA. Trimming removed 2 bases from V and 4 bases from J; junction bases left unmatched: 1. CDR3 size: 14 residues. The CDR3 here is CASSLAGGADTQYF. For the CDR3, the DNA is TGTGCCAGCAGCTTAGCGGGAGGGGCAGATACGCAGTATTTT.